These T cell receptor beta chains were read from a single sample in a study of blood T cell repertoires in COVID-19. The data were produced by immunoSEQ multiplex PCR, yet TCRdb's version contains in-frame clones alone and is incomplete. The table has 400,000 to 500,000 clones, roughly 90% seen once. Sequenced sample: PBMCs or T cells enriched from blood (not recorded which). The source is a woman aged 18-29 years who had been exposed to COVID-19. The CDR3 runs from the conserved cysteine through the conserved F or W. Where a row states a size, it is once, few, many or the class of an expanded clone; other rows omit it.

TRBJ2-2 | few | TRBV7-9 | CASSSQGGGYTGELFF
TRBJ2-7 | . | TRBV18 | CASSPPGDWNSYEQYF
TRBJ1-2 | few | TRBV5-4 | CASSLAGWVLLGYTF
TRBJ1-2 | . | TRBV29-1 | CSGGQGADYGYTF
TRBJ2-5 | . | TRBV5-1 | CASSLASSGLAGGSETQYF
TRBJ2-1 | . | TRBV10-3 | CAISEGLAGGDEQFF
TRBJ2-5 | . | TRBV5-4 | CASSKDRDSQETQYF
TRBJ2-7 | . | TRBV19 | CASSALGGGPGEQYF
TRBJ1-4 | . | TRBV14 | CASSGQEFEKLFF
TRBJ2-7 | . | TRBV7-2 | CASGPGQALGEQYF
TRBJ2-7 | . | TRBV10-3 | CAISRDSSYEQYF
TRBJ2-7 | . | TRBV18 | CASSLQVGQGNEQYF
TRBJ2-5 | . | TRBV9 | CASSVGYLQETQYF
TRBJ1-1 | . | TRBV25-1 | CASSDPSEAFF
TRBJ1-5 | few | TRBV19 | CASSTQGVKGNQPQHF
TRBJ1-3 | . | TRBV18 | CASSLSPGHLRSGNTIYF
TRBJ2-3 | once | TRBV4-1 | CASSRHSGTKTSTDTQYF
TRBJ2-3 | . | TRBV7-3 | CASSPRGTDTQYF
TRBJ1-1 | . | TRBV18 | CASSPDRKSNTEAFF
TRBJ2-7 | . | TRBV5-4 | CASSNGGGPYEQYF
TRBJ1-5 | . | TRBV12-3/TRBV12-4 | CASSLGARQPQHF
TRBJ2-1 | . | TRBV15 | CATSGFGTSGPGEQFF
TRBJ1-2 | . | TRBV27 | CASRGGEVGYTF
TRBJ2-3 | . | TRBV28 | CASRSGTGSTDTQYF